This T cell receptor (beta chain) is from a study of T-cell reconstitution after alpha-beta-depleted transplantation in children. Findings and limits, study-wide: The authors attributed T-cell counts and diversity one year after transplant mostly to newly produced T cells.

CDR1 ENHRY and CDR2 SYGVKD come from the germline V gene. The CDR3 is 15 residues long. V shed 0 bases and J shed 9 bases, with 16 bases lying between them. This clonotype was counted at least ten times. The antigen is not known. The TCRbeta library incorporated unique molecular identifiers. TCRdb ran MiXCR on the PCR reads and lists one entry per CDR3 protein. The table includes roughly 280,000 distinct CDR3 sequences, around 10% detected once. The material was peripheral blood, obtained 180 days after TCRalphabeta/CD19-depleted stem cell transplant. The chain links TRBV10-3 to TRBJ2-3; D unclear. This receptor was taken from a male patient aged 2-15 years who had a stem cell transplant for chronic granulomatous disease, so the T cells may come from the graft donor. CDR3 sequence reads: CAISESLGTPTTQYF. CDR3 nucleotides: TGTGCCATCAGTGAGTCTTTGGGTACTCCTACCACGCAGTATTTT.